This is a list of T cell receptor beta chains from one sample in a study of T cell responses to AZD1222 COVID-19 vaccine. The table came from immunoSEQ multiplex PCR; TCRdb's copy has only in-frame clones and leaves some out. The sample records fewer than 150,000 clones, approximately 84% being singletons. The specimen comprised peripheral blood, sampled on day 0 of AZD1222 vaccination. The receptors shown here come from an adult in good health. CDR3s include the opening cysteine and the closing phenylalanine or tryptophan. Each record gives: J gene, clone size, V gene, CDR3 protein. Where a row states a size, it is once, few, many or the class of an expanded clone; other rows omit it.

TRBJ2-7,NA,TRBV4-2,CASSQYPGSSYEQYF
TRBJ2-7,NA,TRBV19,CASSRRTGVSYEQYF
TRBJ1-5,NA,TRBV28,CASSLGRGRSSNQPQHF
TRBJ1-2,NA,TRBV12-5,CASGLVIGAPRGYTF
TRBJ1-2,NA,TRBV28,CASSLQGVSNYGYTF
TRBJ2-3,NA,TRBV5-4,CASSRGTSGHTDTQYF
TRBJ2-5,NA,TRBV11-2,CASSYSSGGKTQYF
TRBJ2-7,NA,TRBV15,CATSIESTRYEQYF
TRBJ1-1,NA,TRBV5-1,CASSWGQGYTEAFF
TRBJ2-3,NA,TRBV3-1/TRBV3-2,CASSLPGLGGHTDTQYF
TRBJ2-3,NA,TRBV15,CATGLGLAGTDTQYF
TRBJ1-1,NA,TRBV2,CASTDGRGFNTEAFF
TRBJ2-6,NA,TRBV6-2/TRBV6-3,CASSYGQTFSGANVLTF
TRBJ2-3,NA,TRBV6-5,CASRRSRGGTDTQYF
TRBJ2-5,NA,TRBV9,CASSTIGSSETQYF
TRBJ1-2,few,TRBV12-3/TRBV12-4,CASSLDSPPHATF
TRBJ2-2,NA,TRBV12-3/TRBV12-4,CASKTRDGELFF
TRBJ2-1,NA,TRBV5-1,CASSLMPGTPAQFF
TRBJ1-4,NA,TRBV5-1,CASLSGTGGWEKLFF
TRBJ1-5,NA,TRBV19,CASSNLDRMYQPQHF
TRBJ1-2,few,TRBV2,CASSEGVRSYGYTF
TRBJ2-1,NA,TRBV3-1/TRBV3-2,CASSQDLTSGHNEQFF
TRBJ2-7,NA,TRBV5-5,CASSVTVWDHEQYF
TRBJ2-6,NA,TRBV5-6,CASSLVLRSGANVLTF
TRBJ2-1,NA,TRBV7-3,CASSPQGGINEQFF
TRBJ2-2,NA,TRBV5-1,CASRPLAGGNTGELFF
TRBJ2-1,NA,TRBV7-3,CASSTRGLARYNEQFF
TRBJ2-7,few,TRBV5-4,CASSPPGTPGSEQYF
TRBJ2-2,NA,TRBV27,CASSPPPTGELFF
TRBJ1-1,NA,TRBV30,CAWGGQGMNTEAFF
TRBJ2-3,NA,TRBV6-5,CASQLGRVDTQYF
TRBJ1-2,NA,TRBV5-4,CASSLSQDPGGYTF
TRBJ2-6,NA,TRBV10-3,CAISGGGQLDSGANVLTF
TRBJ2-2,NA,TRBV4-2,CASSQSGLAGGPGELFF
TRBJ1-2,NA,TRBV7-9,CASSARTVYGYTF
TRBJ2-7,NA,TRBV18,CASSPGAGLIYEQYF
TRBJ2-7,once,TRBV28,CASSAAYEQYF
TRBJ2-7,NA,TRBV27,CASSQAGLSYEQYF
TRBJ2-3,NA,TRBV6-5,CASQIIITSTDTQYF